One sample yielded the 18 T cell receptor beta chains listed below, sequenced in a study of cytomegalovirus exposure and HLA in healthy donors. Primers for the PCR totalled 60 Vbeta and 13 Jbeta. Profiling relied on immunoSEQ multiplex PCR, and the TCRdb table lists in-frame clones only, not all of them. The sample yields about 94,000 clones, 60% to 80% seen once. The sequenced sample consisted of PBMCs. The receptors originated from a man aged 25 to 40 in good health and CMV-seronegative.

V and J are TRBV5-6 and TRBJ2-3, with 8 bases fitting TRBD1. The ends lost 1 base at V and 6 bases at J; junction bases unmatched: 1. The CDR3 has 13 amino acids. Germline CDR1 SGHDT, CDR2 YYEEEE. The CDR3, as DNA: TGTGCCAGCAGCTTGAACAGGGGGGATACGCAGTATTTT. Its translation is CASSLNRGDTQYF.

The CDR3 sequence is CASSPRLAGYYEQYF. The CDR3 bases are TGTGCCAGCAGTCCAAGACTAGCGGGTTACTACGAGCAGTACTTC. The chain carries TRBV28 and TRBJ2-7, with 10 nucleotides matching TRBD2. This CDR3 has 15 amino acids. With V trimmed by 5 bases and J by 3 bases, 7 bases remained unmatched. Germline CDR1 reads MDHEN; CDR2 reads SYDVKM. The full variable domain, its missing parts supplied by reference TRBV28 and TRBJ2-7, is DVKVTQSSRYLVKRTGEKVFLECVQDMDHENMFWYRQDPGLGLRLIYFSYDVKMKEKGDIPEGYSVSREKKERFSLILESASTNQTSMYLCASSPRLAGYYEQYFGPGTRLTVT.

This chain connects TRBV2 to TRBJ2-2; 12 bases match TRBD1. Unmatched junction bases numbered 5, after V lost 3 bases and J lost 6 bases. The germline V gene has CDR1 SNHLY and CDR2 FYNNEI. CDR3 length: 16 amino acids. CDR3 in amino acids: CASSDLGTGGSGELFF. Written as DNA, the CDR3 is TGTGCCAGCAGTGACTTGGGGACAGGGGGCTCCGGGGAGCTGTTTTTT. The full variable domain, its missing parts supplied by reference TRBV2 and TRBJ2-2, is EPEVTQTPSHQVTQMGQEVILRCVPISNHLYFYWYRQILGQKVEFLVSFYNNEISEKSEIFDDQFSVERPDGSNFTLKIRSTKLEDSAMYFCASSDLGTGGSGELFFGEGSRLTVL.

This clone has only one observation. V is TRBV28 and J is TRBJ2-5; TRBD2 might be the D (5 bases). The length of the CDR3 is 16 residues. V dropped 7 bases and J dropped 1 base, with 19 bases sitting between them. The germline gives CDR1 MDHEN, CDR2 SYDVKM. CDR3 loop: CASTLSGGSFQETQYF. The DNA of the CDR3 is TGTGCCAGCACCCTTTCAGGTGGGAGTTTCCAAGAGACCCAGTACTTC.

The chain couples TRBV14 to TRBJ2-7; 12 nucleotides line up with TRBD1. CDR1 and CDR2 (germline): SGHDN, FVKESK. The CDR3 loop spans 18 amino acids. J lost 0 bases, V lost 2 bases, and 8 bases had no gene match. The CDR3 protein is CASSQIGTGGPFSYEQYF. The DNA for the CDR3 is TGTGCCAGCAGCCAAATAGGGACAGGGGGCCCTTTCTCCTACGAGCAGTACTTC.

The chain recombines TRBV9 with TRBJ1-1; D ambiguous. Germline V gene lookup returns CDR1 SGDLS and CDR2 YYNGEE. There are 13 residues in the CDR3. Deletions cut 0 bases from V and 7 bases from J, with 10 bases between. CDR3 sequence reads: CASSVVRDFEAFF. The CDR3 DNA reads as TGTGCCAGCAGCGTAGTAAGAGATTTTGAAGCTTTCTTT.

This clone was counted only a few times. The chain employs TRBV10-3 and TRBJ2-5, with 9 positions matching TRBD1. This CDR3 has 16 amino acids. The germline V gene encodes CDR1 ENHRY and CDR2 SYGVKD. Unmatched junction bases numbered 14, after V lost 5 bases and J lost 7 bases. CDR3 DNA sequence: TGTGCCATCAGTTCCCCAACAGGGGGCCTGCGGCCGACCCAGTACTTC. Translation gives CAISSPTGGLRPTQYF.

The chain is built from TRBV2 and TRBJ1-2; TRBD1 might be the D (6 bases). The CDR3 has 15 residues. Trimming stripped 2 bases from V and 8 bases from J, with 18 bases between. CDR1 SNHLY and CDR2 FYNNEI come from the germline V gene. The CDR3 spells CASSESRPGVRGYTF. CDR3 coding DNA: TGTGCCAGCAGTGAAAGCCGTCCAGGGGTTCGCGGCTACACCTTC.

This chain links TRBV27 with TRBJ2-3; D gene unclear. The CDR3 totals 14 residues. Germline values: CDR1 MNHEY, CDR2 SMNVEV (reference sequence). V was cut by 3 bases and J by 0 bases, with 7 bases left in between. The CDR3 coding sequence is TGTGCCAGCAGTTTGGCGCGGAGCACAGATACGCAGTATTTT. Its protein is CASSLARSTDTQYF.

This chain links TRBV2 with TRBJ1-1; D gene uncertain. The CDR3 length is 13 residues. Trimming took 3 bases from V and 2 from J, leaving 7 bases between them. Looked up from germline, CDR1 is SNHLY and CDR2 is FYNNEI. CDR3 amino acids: CASSDRRNTEAFF. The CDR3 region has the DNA TGTGCCAGCAGTGACAGGCGTAACACTGAAGCTTTCTTT. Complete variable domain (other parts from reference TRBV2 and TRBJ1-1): EPEVTQTPSHQVTQMGQEVILRCVPISNHLYFYWYRQILGQKVEFLVSFYNNEISEKSEIFDDQFSVERPDGSNFTLKIRSTKLEDSAMYFCASSDRRNTEAFFGQGTRLTVV.

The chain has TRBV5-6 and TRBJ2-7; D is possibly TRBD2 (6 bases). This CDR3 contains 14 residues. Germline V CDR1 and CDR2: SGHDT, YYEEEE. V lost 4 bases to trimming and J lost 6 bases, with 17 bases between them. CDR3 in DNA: TGTGCCAGCAGCGATACGGGACTCTGGAGCGAGCAGTACTTC. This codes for CASSDTGLWSEQYF.

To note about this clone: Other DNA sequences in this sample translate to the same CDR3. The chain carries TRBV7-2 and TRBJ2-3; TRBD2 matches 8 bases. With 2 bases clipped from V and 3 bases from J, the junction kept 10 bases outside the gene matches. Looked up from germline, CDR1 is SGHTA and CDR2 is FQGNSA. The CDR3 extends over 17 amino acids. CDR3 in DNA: TGTGCCAGCAGCTTAAACTCGGACGGGGGGGTAACAGATACGCAGTATTTT. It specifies CASSLNSDGGVTDTQYF.

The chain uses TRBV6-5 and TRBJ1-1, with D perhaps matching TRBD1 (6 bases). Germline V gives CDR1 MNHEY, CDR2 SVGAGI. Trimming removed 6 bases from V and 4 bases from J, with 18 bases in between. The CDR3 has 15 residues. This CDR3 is CASSPRRGASTEAFF. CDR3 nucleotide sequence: TGTGCCAGCAGCCCCAGGCGGGGGGCGAGCACTGAAGCTTTCTTT.

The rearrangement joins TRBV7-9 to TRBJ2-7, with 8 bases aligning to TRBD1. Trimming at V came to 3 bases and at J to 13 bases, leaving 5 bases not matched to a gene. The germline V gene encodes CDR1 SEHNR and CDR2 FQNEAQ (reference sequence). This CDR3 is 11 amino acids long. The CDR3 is CASSLTGQEYF. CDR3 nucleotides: TGTGCCAGCAGCTTGACGGGACAGGAATACTTC.

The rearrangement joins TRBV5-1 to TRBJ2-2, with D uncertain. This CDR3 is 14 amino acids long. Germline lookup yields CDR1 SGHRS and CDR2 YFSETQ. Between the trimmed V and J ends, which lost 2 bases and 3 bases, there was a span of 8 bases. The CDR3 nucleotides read TGCGCCAGCAGCTTCGTACTGGACACCGGGGAGCTGTTTTTT. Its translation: CASSFVLDTGELFF.

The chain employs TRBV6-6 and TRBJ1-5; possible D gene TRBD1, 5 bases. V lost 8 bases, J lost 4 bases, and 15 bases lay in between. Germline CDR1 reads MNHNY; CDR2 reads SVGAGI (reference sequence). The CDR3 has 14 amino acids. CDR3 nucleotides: TGTGCCAGCTCCCGGGCGGGGGGGAATCAGCCCCAGCATTTT. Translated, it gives CASSRAGGNQPQHF.

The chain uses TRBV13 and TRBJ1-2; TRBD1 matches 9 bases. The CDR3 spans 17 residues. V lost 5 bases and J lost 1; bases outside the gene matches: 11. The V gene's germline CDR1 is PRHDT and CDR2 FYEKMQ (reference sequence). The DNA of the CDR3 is TGTGCCAGCAGCCCGTTTAAGGACAGGGGACTTAACTATGGCTACACCTTC. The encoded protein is CASSPFKDRGLNYGYTF.

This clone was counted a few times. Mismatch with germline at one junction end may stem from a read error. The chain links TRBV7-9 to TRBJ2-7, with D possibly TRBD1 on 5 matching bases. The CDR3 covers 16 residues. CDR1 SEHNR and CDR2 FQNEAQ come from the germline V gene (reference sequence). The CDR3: CSSSLEPPRVSYEQYF. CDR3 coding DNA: TGTTCCAGCAGCTTAGAGCCCCCCAGGGTCTCCTACGAGCAGTACTTC.